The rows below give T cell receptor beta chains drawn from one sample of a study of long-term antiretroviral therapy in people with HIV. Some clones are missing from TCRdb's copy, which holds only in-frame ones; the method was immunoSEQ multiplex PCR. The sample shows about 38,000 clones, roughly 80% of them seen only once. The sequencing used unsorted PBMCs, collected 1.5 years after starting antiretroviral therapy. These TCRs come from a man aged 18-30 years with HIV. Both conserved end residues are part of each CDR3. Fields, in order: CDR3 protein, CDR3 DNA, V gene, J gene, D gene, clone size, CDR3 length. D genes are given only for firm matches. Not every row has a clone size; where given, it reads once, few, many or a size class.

CDR3aa: CAWSVWDLSQYGYTF
CDR3nt: TGTGCCTGGAGTGTATGGGACCTTAGCCAGTATGGCTACACCTTC
v_gene: TRBV30
j_gene: TRBJ1-2
d_gene: NA
abundance: NA
len: 15

CDR3aa: CASSLDRGSGNTIYF
CDR3nt: TGTGCCAGCAGCTTAGACAGGGGCTCTGGAAACACCATATATTTT
v_gene: TRBV11-2
j_gene: TRBJ1-3
d_gene: NA
abundance: NA
len: 15

CDR3aa: CASSSWEVADFAEFF
CDR3nt: TGTGCCAGCAGCTCCTGGGAGGTAGCGGATTTCGCGGAGTTCTTC
v_gene: TRBV7-9
j_gene: TRBJ2-1
d_gene: NA
abundance: once
len: 15

CDR3aa: CASSEQGTAGDTQYF
CDR3nt: TGTGCCAGCAGTGAGCAGGGTACAGCGGGAGACACGCAGTATTTT
v_gene: TRBV6-1
j_gene: TRBJ2-3
d_gene: TRBD2
abundance: NA
len: 15

CDR3aa: CASSRREMNTEAFF
CDR3nt: TGTGCCAGCAGCCGACGGGAAATGAACACTGAAGCTTTCTTT
v_gene: TRBV11-2
j_gene: TRBJ1-1
d_gene: NA
abundance: NA
len: 14

CDR3aa: CASSPLIWTDPRIYTF
CDR3nt: TGTGCCAGCAGCCCTCTCATTTGGACAGACCCCAGGATCTACACCTTC
v_gene: TRBV7-9
j_gene: TRBJ1-2
d_gene: NA
abundance: NA
len: 16

CDR3aa: CASSQTELQETQYF
CDR3nt: TGCGCCAGCAGCCAAACAGAATTACAAGAGACCCAGTACTTC
v_gene: TRBV4-1
j_gene: TRBJ2-5
d_gene: NA
abundance: NA
len: 14

CDR3aa: CASSLGSGTVEAFF
CDR3nt: TGCGCCAGCAGCTTGGGAAGTGGAACAGTCGAAGCTTTCTTT
v_gene: TRBV5-1
j_gene: TRBJ1-1
d_gene: NA
abundance: NA
len: 14

CDR3aa: CASRPRTGGIEKLFF
CDR3nt: TGTGCCAGCAGACCTCGGACAGGGGGGATAGAAAAACTGTTTTTT
v_gene: TRBV6-5
j_gene: TRBJ1-4
d_gene: TRBD1
abundance: NA
len: 15

CDR3aa: CASSTAGGGGETQYF
CDR3nt: TGTGCCAGCAGCACTGCCGGGGGCGGAGGGGAGACCCAGTACTTC
v_gene: TRBV27
j_gene: TRBJ2-5
d_gene: NA
abundance: NA
len: 15

CDR3aa: CSARGGGHTDTQYF
CDR3nt: TGCAGCGCCCGAGGGGGCGGGCACACAGATACGCAGTATTTT
v_gene: TRBV29-1
j_gene: TRBJ2-3
d_gene: TRBD1
abundance: few
len: 14

CDR3aa: CASSPGTSKDTQYF
CDR3nt: TGTGCCAGCTCACCCGGGACTAGTAAAGATACGCAGTATTTT
v_gene: TRBV18
j_gene: TRBJ2-3
d_gene: TRBD2
abundance: NA
len: 14

CDR3aa: CASSYEGRQETQYF
CDR3nt: TGTGCCAGCAGTTACGAGGGGCGTCAAGAGACCCAGTACTTC
v_gene: TRBV6-6
j_gene: TRBJ2-5
d_gene: NA
abundance: NA
len: 14

CDR3aa: CASSLRGRYEQYF
CDR3nt: TGTGCCAGCAGCTTGAGGGGGCGGTACGAGCAGTACTTC
v_gene: TRBV13
j_gene: TRBJ2-7
d_gene: TRBD1
abundance: NA
len: 13

CDR3aa: CTSSQTGGRGAKNIQYF
CDR3nt: TGCACCAGCAGCCAAACCGGCGGGAGGGGAGCCAAAAACATTCAGTACTTC
v_gene: TRBV1
j_gene: TRBJ2-4
d_gene: NA
abundance: NA
len: 17

CDR3aa: CASSAGTGLSGGYTF
CDR3nt: TGTGCCAGCAGCGCCGGGACAGGACTGTCGGGCGGCTACACCTTC
v_gene: TRBV7-2
j_gene: TRBJ1-2
d_gene: TRBD1
abundance: NA
len: 15

CDR3aa: CASSPTGATGLNTEAFF
CDR3nt: TGTGCCAGTAGCCCCACCGGAGCGACAGGGTTGAACACTGAAGCTTTCTTT
v_gene: TRBV19
j_gene: TRBJ1-1
d_gene: TRBD1
abundance: NA
len: 17

CDR3aa: CASSYQDQETQYF
CDR3nt: TGTGCCAGCAGTTACCAGGACCAAGAGACCCAGTACTTC
v_gene: TRBV6-6
j_gene: TRBJ2-5
d_gene: NA
abundance: NA
len: 13

CDR3aa: CASRGQTTYNEQFF
CDR3nt: TGTGCCAGCAGGGGACAAACCACCTACAATGAGCAGTTCTTC
v_gene: TRBV2
j_gene: TRBJ2-1
d_gene: NA
abundance: NA
len: 14

CDR3aa: CASSQVGVGRGRGGGNEKLFF
CDR3nt: TGCGCCAGCAGCCAAGTCGGCGTGGGGAGGGGGCGAGGGGGTGGTAATGAAAAACTGTTTTTT
v_gene: TRBV4-3
j_gene: TRBJ1-4
d_gene: TRBD1
abundance: once
len: 21

CDR3aa: CASSPRAAMDEQFF
CDR3nt: TGTGCCAGCTCACCACGAGCAGCTATGGATGAGCAGTTCTTC
v_gene: TRBV18
j_gene: TRBJ2-1
d_gene: NA
abundance: NA
len: 14

CDR3aa: CASSPTTGREETQYF
CDR3nt: TGTGCCAGCAGCCCGACGACAGGGCGTGAGGAGACCCAGTACTTC
v_gene: TRBV7-9
j_gene: TRBJ2-5
d_gene: TRBD1
abundance: NA
len: 15

CDR3aa: CASSSSMTSNEQYF
CDR3nt: TGTGCCAGCAGCTCCTCTATGACTAGCAACGAGCAGTACTTC
v_gene: TRBV7-2
j_gene: TRBJ2-7
d_gene: TRBD2
abundance: NA
len: 14

CDR3aa: CASSAGVEQYF
CDR3nt: TGTGCCAGCAGTGCGGGGGTTGAGCAGTACTTC
v_gene: TRBV25-1
j_gene: TRBJ2-7
d_gene: NA
abundance: NA
len: 11

CDR3aa: CATSRDKREATNEKLFF
CDR3nt: TGTGCCACCAGCAGAGATAAAAGGGAGGCAACTAATGAAAAACTGTTTTTT
v_gene: TRBV15
j_gene: TRBJ1-4
d_gene: NA
abundance: once
len: 17

CDR3aa: CASSLEGTGKETQYF
CDR3nt: TGTGCCAGCAGCTTAGAAGGGACAGGGAAAGAGACCCAGTACTTC
v_gene: TRBV7-9
j_gene: TRBJ2-5
d_gene: TRBD1
abundance: NA
len: 15

CDR3aa: CASSDPGRLAGLYNEQFF
CDR3nt: TGTGCCAGTAGTGATCCGGGTCGACTAGCGGGCCTCTACAATGAGCAGTTCTTC
v_gene: TRBV19
j_gene: TRBJ2-1
d_gene: TRBD2
abundance: NA
len: 18

CDR3aa: CASSAAQDTQYF
CDR3nt: TGTGCCAGCAGCGCAGCCCAAGATACGCAGTATTTT
v_gene: TRBV9
j_gene: TRBJ2-3
d_gene: NA
abundance: few
len: 12

CDR3aa: CASSSTEVEAFF
CDR3nt: TGTGCCAGCAGCTCTACCGAGGTTGAAGCTTTCTTT
v_gene: TRBV5-8
j_gene: TRBJ1-1
d_gene: NA
abundance: NA
len: 12

CDR3aa: CASSTGTGDEQYF
CDR3nt: TGTGCCAGTAGTACCGGGACAGGGGACGAGCAGTACTTC
v_gene: TRBV19
j_gene: TRBJ2-7
d_gene: TRBD1
abundance: NA
len: 13

CDR3aa: CASSSGSYGYTF
CDR3nt: TGTGCCAGCAGTTCTGGTTCCTATGGCTACACCTTC
v_gene: TRBV27
j_gene: TRBJ1-2
d_gene: NA
abundance: NA
len: 12

CDR3aa: CASSPQAALKVETQYF
CDR3nt: TGTGCCAGCAGTCCCCAAGCGGCCCTCAAGGTGGAGACCCAGTACTTC
v_gene: TRBV27
j_gene: TRBJ2-5
d_gene: NA
abundance: NA
len: 16

CDR3aa: CASSSAGLTEAFF
CDR3nt: TGTGCCAGCAGTTCCGCAGGGCTGACTGAAGCTTTCTTT
v_gene: TRBV28
j_gene: TRBJ1-1
d_gene: NA
abundance: NA
len: 13

CDR3aa: CASSWGVSGLDNEKLFF
CDR3nt: TGTGCCAGCAGCTGGGGAGTTTCGGGTCTGGATAATGAAAAACTGTTTTTT
v_gene: TRBV7-9
j_gene: TRBJ1-4
d_gene: NA
abundance: NA
len: 17

CDR3aa: CASSFGPAYEQYF
CDR3nt: TGTGCCAGCAGTTTTGGACCTGCCTACGAGCAGTACTTC
v_gene: TRBV27
j_gene: TRBJ2-7
d_gene: NA
abundance: NA
len: 13

CDR3aa: CSVEDAMGQGITGELFF
CDR3nt: TGCAGCGTTGAAGATGCTATGGGACAGGGGATCACCGGGGAGCTGTTTTTT
v_gene: TRBV29-1
j_gene: TRBJ2-2
d_gene: TRBD1
abundance: NA
len: 17

CDR3aa: CASSDREGGYTF
CDR3nt: TGTGCCAGCAGTGACAGGGAGGGGGGCTACACCTTC
v_gene: TRBV27
j_gene: TRBJ1-2
d_gene: TRBD1
abundance: NA
len: 12

CDR3aa: CASSYGPGGYGYTF
CDR3nt: TGTGCCAGCAGTTACGGTCCAGGCGGCTATGGCTACACCTTC
v_gene: TRBV6-5
j_gene: TRBJ1-2
d_gene: NA
abundance: NA
len: 14

CDR3aa: CASSLDRVEGEQYF
CDR3nt: TGCGCCAGCAGCTTGGACCGGGTCGAGGGCGAGCAGTACTTC
v_gene: TRBV5-1
j_gene: TRBJ2-7
d_gene: NA
abundance: NA
len: 14

CDR3aa: CASSASLLQGGDSYEQYF
CDR3nt: TGTGCCAGCAGTGCCTCTCTATTACAGGGAGGCGACTCCTACGAGCAGTACTTC
v_gene: TRBV25-1
j_gene: TRBJ2-7
d_gene: NA
abundance: NA
len: 18

CDR3aa: CASSHSGTESLYSNQPQHF
CDR3nt: TGTGCCAGCAGCCACTCGGGGACCGAGTCCCTATATAGCAATCAGCCCCAGCATTTT
v_gene: TRBV7-8
j_gene: TRBJ1-5
d_gene: NA
abundance: NA
len: 19

CDR3aa: CASSLSSGLNEKLFF
CDR3nt: TGTGCCAGCAGCTTATCATCCGGGTTGAATGAAAAACTGTTTTTT
v_gene: TRBV7-9
j_gene: TRBJ1-4
d_gene: NA
abundance: NA
len: 15

CDR3aa: CASSVQTGGSYEQYF
CDR3nt: TGTGCCAGCAGTGTACAGACGGGGGGTAGCTACGAGCAGTACTTC
v_gene: TRBV27
j_gene: TRBJ2-7
d_gene: TRBD2
abundance: NA
len: 15

CDR3aa: CASSSRQGGVEKLFF
CDR3nt: TGTGCCAGTAGTTCGCGACAGGGCGGAGTCGAAAAACTGTTTTTT
v_gene: TRBV19
j_gene: TRBJ1-4
d_gene: TRBD1
abundance: NA
len: 15

CDR3aa: CASSWPGQGPEQYF
CDR3nt: TGTGCCAGCAGCTGGCCGGGACAGGGTCCCGAGCAGTACTTC
v_gene: TRBV13
j_gene: TRBJ2-7
d_gene: TRBD1
abundance: NA
len: 14

CDR3aa: CASSTHEGLAGRDTQYF
CDR3nt: TGTGCCAGCAGCACCCACGAGGGACTAGCGGGAAGAGATACGCAGTATTTT
v_gene: TRBV9
j_gene: TRBJ2-3
d_gene: TRBD2
abundance: NA
len: 17

CDR3aa: CAISERVSGSDEQFF
CDR3nt: TGTGCCATCAGTGAGAGGGTTAGCGGGAGTGATGAGCAGTTCTTC
v_gene: TRBV10-3
j_gene: TRBJ2-1
d_gene: TRBD2
abundance: NA
len: 15

CDR3aa: CASGGYEQFF
CDR3nt: TGTGCCAGCGGGGGGTATGAGCAGTTCTTC
v_gene: TRBV27
j_gene: TRBJ2-1
d_gene: NA
abundance: NA
len: 10

CDR3aa: CASSNQGPDTEAFF
CDR3nt: TGTGCCAGCAGTAACCAGGGACCCGACACTGAAGCTTTCTTT
v_gene: TRBV25-1
j_gene: TRBJ1-1
d_gene: NA
abundance: NA
len: 14

CDR3aa: CASSAGTAGNTIYF
CDR3nt: TGCGCCAGCAGCGCCGGGACAGCTGGAAACACCATATATTTT
v_gene: TRBV5-1
j_gene: TRBJ1-3
d_gene: TRBD1
abundance: NA
len: 14

CDR3aa: CASRGQGYSGYTF
CDR3nt: TGTGCCAGCCGGGGACAGGGATATTCTGGCTACACCTTC
v_gene: TRBV7-2
j_gene: TRBJ1-2
d_gene: TRBD1
abundance: once
len: 13

CDR3aa: CASSVSRDRGNYGYTF
CDR3nt: TGTGCCAGCAGCGTATCAAGGGACAGGGGTAACTATGGCTACACCTTC
v_gene: TRBV9
j_gene: TRBJ1-2
d_gene: TRBD1
abundance: few
len: 16

CDR3aa: CASSQSPPGAGASYEQYF
CDR3nt: TGTGCCAGCAGCCAATCCCCACCTGGGGCGGGAGCCTCCTACGAGCAGTACTTC
v_gene: TRBV4-2
j_gene: TRBJ2-7
d_gene: TRBD2
abundance: NA
len: 18

CDR3aa: CASSCLAGEWNEQFF
CDR3nt: TGTGCCAGCAGTTGCCTAGCGGGAGAGTGGAATGAGCAGTTCTTC
v_gene: TRBV6-5
j_gene: TRBJ2-1
d_gene: TRBD2
abundance: NA
len: 15

CDR3aa: CASSLGSGQDGNTIYF
CDR3nt: TGTGCCAGCAGCTTGGGGTCGGGACAGGATGGAAACACCATATATTTT
v_gene: TRBV5-4
j_gene: TRBJ1-3
d_gene: TRBD1
abundance: few
len: 16

CDR3aa: CASSTRTSGSLDEQFF
CDR3nt: TGTGCCAGCAGCACCAGGACTAGCGGGAGTCTCGATGAGCAGTTCTTC
v_gene: TRBV5-4
j_gene: TRBJ2-1
d_gene: TRBD2
abundance: NA
len: 16